These T cell receptor beta chains were read from a single sample in a study of T cells expressing NK-cell markers. From the 5' RACE reads, TCRdb lists one entry per CDR3 protein and no DNA. This sample contains 500,000 to 700,000 distinct CDR3 sequences. Sequenced sample: blood T cells: a sorted CD56 or NKG2C T cell subset, CD4+ or CD8+ T cells, or bulk PBMC T cells (not recorded which). These receptors were obtained from a man aged 18 to 30 in good health. The CDR3 runs from the conserved cysteine through the conserved F or W.

TRBV28	TRBJ2-1	CASSLGGLGTFRGEQFF
TRBV10-3	TRBJ2-3	CAITVAGGVDTQYF
TRBV12-3/TRBV12-4	TRBJ1-2	CASSLARTGNFYGYTF
TRBV24-1	TRBJ2-1	CATRGLGQGALWEQFF
TRBV7-6	TRBJ2-7	CASSSSHNEQYF
TRBV12-3/TRBV12-4	TRBJ2-7	CASSLSGTSTFYEQYF
TRBV5-5	TRBJ1-6	CASSGFSGGSPLHF
TRBV9	TRBJ2-1	CASSGGGLLNEQFF
TRBV28	TRBJ2-3	CASSSRQGLTDTQYF
TRBV7-9	TRBJ2-7	CASSLTGAEEQYF
TRBV4-1	TRBJ1-1	CASSRSLWNTEAFF
TRBV12-3/TRBV12-4	TRBJ2-1	CASRPPNRGDEQFF
TRBV20-1	TRBJ2-1	CSASGTSGAMREQFF
TRBV12-3/TRBV12-4	TRBJ1-1	CASSSGTVNTEAFF
TRBV24-1	TRBJ2-1	CATSAPGLARNEQFF
TRBV6-1	TRBJ2-1	CASSERSARSIDEQFF
TRBV25-1	TRBJ2-7	CASSGNGYEQYF
TRBV7-9	TRBJ2-1	CASSTPKGQGGYNEQFF
TRBV28	TRBJ2-5	CASRPPPGLAGGETQYF
TRBV10-3	TRBJ2-5	CAISGMKETQYF
TRBV14	TRBJ2-5	CASSRAGEHQETQYF
TRBV20-1	TRBJ2-2	CSARAASAGELFF
TRBV12-3/TRBV12-4	TRBJ1-2	CASSLDPVYGYTF
TRBV4-2	TRBJ1-5	CASSQGGDPSNQPQHF
TRBV5-1	TRBJ2-3	CASSLRIGSGTDTQYF
TRBV11-3	TRBJ2-5	CASSFRLAGGETQYF
TRBV7-8	TRBJ2-1	CASSHTRDPPSYNEQFF
TRBV12-3/TRBV12-4	TRBJ2-1	CASSLLGLASNEQFF
TRBV11-1	TRBJ1-2	CASSPPLNRAGDGYTF
TRBV5-1	TRBJ1-4	CASSLGPGEKLFF
TRBV20-1	TRBJ2-1	CSARDYGLAGLSSYNEQFF
TRBV6-5	TRBJ2-7	CASSYSIPGRGYEQYF
TRBV7-9	TRBJ1-2	CASSSGQPRYTF
TRBV9	TRBJ1-2	CASSPRTDSLYGYTF
TRBV25-1	TRBJ2-1	CASTRGGLNEQFF
TRBV5-5	TRBJ1-2	CASSLDFNPNYGYTF
TRBV14	TRBJ2-1	CASSHRGLAGVEQFF
TRBV27	TRBJ2-2	CASRGLGGTGELFF
TRBV20-1	TRBJ1-1	CSASTGQYTEAFF
TRBV30	TRBJ2-1	CAWTSGHNEQFF
TRBV4-3	TRBJ2-1	CASSQVLAGFNEQFF
TRBV19	TRBJ1-3	CASRAEVSGNTIYF
TRBV5-1	TRBJ2-1	CASSVLRGLADDNEQFF
TRBV5-4	TRBJ2-1	CASSPDGGLAGVGEQFF
TRBV18	TRBJ2-3	CASSPPQGGRNTQYF
TRBV5-1	TRBJ1-6	CASSGRNSGSRLHF
TRBV10-3	TRBJ1-5	CAISESGEGGNQPQHF
TRBV7-6	TRBJ2-5	CASSLGVGNQETQYF
TRBV29-1	TRBJ2-1	CSVDTSGIYNEQFF
TRBV29-1	TRBJ1-2	CSVPERWQATNGYTF
TRBV27	TRBJ2-7	CASSFGQGSYEQYF
TRBV7-9	TRBJ1-4	CASSLDWTHNEKLFF
TRBV5-1	TRBJ1-1	CASTSSVAVNNTEAFF
TRBV7-8	TRBJ2-1	CASSLSRQAFYNEQFF
TRBV27	TRBJ2-3	CASSPSLTPDTQYF